The 30 T cell receptor beta chains below come from one sample, sequenced in a study of T-cell memory formation after mild COVID-19. TCRdb redid the calling of the 5' RACE reads with MiXCR, one entry per CDR3 protein. The data contain roughly 120,000 distinct CDR3 sequences, roughly 15% of them singletons. The sample was PBMCs or a T cell subset sorted from them (not recorded which). The receptors were sampled from an adult woman who had mild COVID-19 (a few samples of this study predate the infection). Cell type and time point are not known.

This clonotype was counted ten times or more. CDR3 nucleotides: TGTGCCAGCGGCACCACCCCCCAAGGGCAGTACTTC. It yields the protein CASGTTPQGQYF. The chain links TRBV12-3 or TRBV12-4 to TRBJ2-7, with D uncertain. The CDR3 covers 12 residues. The germline V and J ends were trimmed by 8 bases and 9 bases, with 17 bases remaining between them.

CDR3: CASSLGGRGNEQFF. For the CDR3, the DNA is TGTGCCAGCAGCTTGGGCGGGAGAGGCAATGAGCAGTTCTTC. The rearrangement joins TRBV7-3 to TRBJ2-1; 7 nucleotides agree with TRBD2. This CDR3 is built from 14 residues. V gave up 3 bases and J gave up 6 bases; unmatched junction bases: 5. Germline V lookup: CDR1 SGHTA, CDR2 FQGTGA.

There are a few counts of this clonotype. The V and J genes are TRBV5-5 and TRBJ2-7, with TRBD2 matching over 9 bases. The V and J ends lost 0 bases and 4 bases, in that order; junction bases with no gene match: 5. CDR1 is SGHKS, CDR2 YYEKEE, per germline (reference sequence). The CDR3 covers 15 residues. The CDR3 loop is CASSLAGTSRYEQYF. CDR3 in DNA: TGTGCCAGCAGCTTGGCGGGGACTAGCAGGTACGAGCAGTACTTC. Variable domain in full (rest from reference TRBV5-5 and TRBJ2-7): DAGVTQSPTHLIKTRGQQVTLRCSPISGHKSVSWYQQVLGQGPQFIFQYYEKEERGRGNFPDRFSARQFPNYSSELNVNALLLGDSALYLCASSLAGTSRYEQYFGPGTRLTVT.

This chain joins TRBV30 and TRBJ1-5, with 8 bases that match TRBD1. This CDR3 spans 16 amino acids. The germline CDR1 and CDR2 sequences are GTSNPN and SVGIG (reference sequence). V trimming: 2 bases; J trimming: 1 base; junction bases outside the gene matches: 7. CDR3 bases: TGTGCCTGGAGTCTGGACAGGGCGATGAGCAATCAGCCCCAGCATTTT. Amino acids: CAWSLDRAMSNQPQHF.

In its sample, this clonotype was seen a few times. V usage is TRBV4-2 and J usage is TRBJ2-4; D ambiguous. Germline V gene sequence: CDR1 LGHNA, CDR2 YNFKEQ. The CDR3 consists of 15 residues. Trimming took 0 bases from V and 2 from J, leaving 8 bases between them. CDR3 loop: CASSQDGIPKNIQYF. In DNA form, the CDR3 reads TGTGCCAGCAGCCAAGATGGTATTCCCAAAAACATTCAGTACTTC.

This clonotype turned up a few times. The chain recombines TRBV4-2 with TRBJ2-4; D perhaps matches TRBD1 (5 bases). The ends were cut back, 4 bases at V and 1 base at J, with 11 bases in the middle. The CDR3 has 15 residues. Germline CDR1 and CDR2: LGHNA and YNFKEQ. CDR3 residues: CASSPVTAAKNIQYF. The CDR3 coding sequence is TGTGCCAGCAGCCCCGTGACAGCCGCCAAAAACATTCAGTACTTC.

This sequence joins TRBV5-4 and TRBJ2-1; D perhaps matches TRBD2 (6 bases). Trimming stripped 4 bases from V and 7 bases from J, with 15 bases between. Per the germline V gene, CDR1 is SGHNT and CDR2 is YYREEE (reference sequence). This CDR3 has 14 amino acids. The CDR3 sequence: CASSLAGNRNEQFF. The DNA for the CDR3 is TGTGCCAGCAGCCTCGCGGGGAACCGGAATGAGCAGTTCTTC.

The chain has TRBV7-3 and TRBJ2-7; D gene unclear. The germline V gene encodes CDR1 SGHTA and CDR2 FQGTGA. V dropped 5 bases and J dropped 6 bases, with 11 bases sitting between them. The length of the CDR3 is 12 residues. Here the CDR3 reads CASSTGSGEQYF. As DNA, the CDR3 is TGTGCCAGCAGCACCGGTTCGGGCGAGCAGTACTTC.

The chain joins TRBV6-5 to TRBJ1-1; TRBD1 is a possible D gene (5 bases). CDR1 is MNHEY, CDR2 SVGAGI, per germline. CDR3 size: 16 residues. V dropped 0 bases and J dropped 10 bases, with 21 bases sitting between them. The CDR3 region has the DNA TGTGCCAGCAGTTACTCCCCCCCGCCCGGGGCCCAGCCAGCTTTCTTT. This encodes CASSYSPPPGAQPAFF.

This clonotype was observed a handful of times. This sequence joins TRBV7-9 and TRBJ2-1; 7 bases match TRBD1. The trim removed 4 bases at V and 4 bases at J, leaving 7 bases unmatched. The germline CDR1 and CDR2 sequences are SEHNR and FQNEAQ (reference sequence). There are 15 residues in the CDR3. The CDR3 DNA reads as TGTGCCAGCAGCTATACAGGGGATCAATACAATGAGCAGTTCTTC. This sequence encodes CASSYTGDQYNEQFF.

The CDR3 DNA follows: TGTGCCAGCAGCTTGGGGACAGGGGTCCCCACAGATACGCAGTATTTT. Amino acids: CASSLGTGVPTDTQYF. The genes are TRBV5-6 and TRBJ2-3; 9 bases map to TRBD1. V gave up 0 bases and J gave up 2 bases; unmatched junction bases: 4. The CDR3 is 16 residues long. Germline V CDR1 and CDR2: SGHDT, YYEEEE.

There are a few counts of this clonotype. CDR3: CSARIAEGGTGELFF. Written as DNA, the CDR3 is TGCAGTGCTAGAATAGCGGAGGGGGGGACCGGGGAGCTGTTTTTT. The chain employs TRBV20-1 and TRBJ2-2; tentative D call: TRBD2 (7 bases). V was trimmed by 2 bases and J by 5 bases, leaving 15 bases between them. The CDR3 extends over 15 amino acids. The V gene's germline CDR1 is DFQATT and CDR2 SNEGSKA (reference sequence).

V usage is TRBV12-3 or TRBV12-4 and J usage is TRBJ1-2; the match to TRBD1 covers 8 bases. Trimming removed 3 bases from V and 4 bases from J; junction bases left unmatched: 7. CDR3 length equals 15 residues. CDR3: CASSFSRGRGYGYTF. Written as DNA, the CDR3 is TGTGCCAGCAGTTTCAGCAGGGGGCGCGGCTATGGCTACACCTTC.

This clonotype was picked up a small number of times. V and J are TRBV7-2 and TRBJ2-4; D gene uncertain. Germline V lookup: CDR1 SGHTA, CDR2 FQGNSA. CDR3 size: 12 residues. V was pared by 3 bases and J by 6 bases, with 6 bases between. Here the CDR3 DNA reads TGTGCCAGCAGCTTTCCAGGAAACATTCAGTACTTC. It codes for CASSFPGNIQYF.

The chain has TRBV12-3 or TRBV12-4 and TRBJ2-2, with 11 positions matching TRBD2. This CDR3 comprises 16 residues. Trimming removed 1 base from V and 6 bases from J; junction bases left unmatched: 4. DNA for the CDR3: TGTGCCAGCAGTTTAGGAATAGCGGGGGGGTCCGGGGAGCTGTTTTTT. It codes for CASSLGIAGGSGELFF.

The chain carries TRBV7-9 and TRBJ2-3; D may be TRBD2 (6 bases). The CDR3 totals 18 residues. Trimming cost V 1 base and J 2 bases, with 19 bases left between them. CDR1 is SEHNR and CDR2 is FQNEAQ in the germline V gene (reference sequence). The CDR3: CASSLVAGGVFLTDTQYF. The CDR3 DNA reads TGTGCCAGCAGCTTAGTGGCCGGCGGGGTCTTCCTCACAGATACGCAGTATTTT.

The chain combines TRBV7-8 with TRBJ2-7; 14 bases line up with TRBD2. Looked up from germline, CDR1 is SGHVS and CDR2 is FQNEAQ. This CDR3 is built from 17 residues. The ends lost 4 bases at V and 3 bases at J; junction bases unmatched: 8. In DNA form, the CDR3 reads TGTGCCAGCAGCTCTCCAGGGGGGACTAGCGGGAGCTACGAGCAGTACTTC. Its translation is CASSSPGGTSGSYEQYF.

Ten or more counts support this clonotype. The rearrangement uses TRBV29-1 and TRBJ2-1; D is undetermined. Germline V gene data show CDR1 as SQVTM and CDR2 as ANQGSEA. Trimming removed 6 bases from V and 10 bases from J, with 16 bases in between. The CDR3 totals 12 residues. CDR3 DNA: TGCAGCGTAGAGCGAGAGCTGGAGGAGCAGTTCTTC. Its protein is CSVERELEEQFF.

This clonotype was counted between two and nine times. This chain joins TRBV7-2 and TRBJ2-2; possible D gene TRBD1, 6 bases. Germline CDR1 SGHTA, CDR2 FQGNSA. The CDR3 length is 16 residues. Trimming left V 6 bases short and J 3 bases short, with 17 bases between. The CDR3 spells CASRQASQGYTGELFF. CDR3 bases: TGTGCCAGCAGGCAAGCCTCACAGGGATACACCGGGGAGCTGTTTTTT. Together with reference TRBV7-2 and TRBJ2-2, the CDR3 gives the full variable domain: GAGVSQSPSNKVTEKGKDVELRCDPISGHTALYWYRQSLGQGLEFLIYFQGNSAPDKSGLPSDRFSAERTGGSVSTLTIQRTQQEDSAVYLCASRQASQGYTGELFFGEGSRLTVL.

This clonotype was found once. This sequence joins TRBV29-1 and TRBJ2-7; D unclear. The germline CDR1 and CDR2 sequences are SQVTM and ANQGSEA. V dropped 7 bases and J dropped 2 bases, with 24 bases sitting between them. CDR3 length equals 16 residues. CDR3 bases: TGCAGCGCTATAACTATTGCTCCGAGAGGAGCCTACGAGCAGTACTTC. It encodes CSAITIAPRGAYEQYF.

CDR3 region: CAWSRPGQSGNTIYF. CDR3 DNA sequence: TGTGCCTGGAGCAGACCGGGACAGAGTGGAAACACCATATATTTT. The V call is TRBV30, the J call TRBJ1-3; TRBD1 aligns across 7 bases. V was pared by 3 bases and J by 3 bases, with 8 bases of the junction left unmatched. CDR3 size: 15 residues. Germline V CDR1 and CDR2: GTSNPN, SVGIG (reference sequence).

The V call is TRBV12-3 or TRBV12-4, the J call TRBJ2-5; TRBD1 agrees at 7 bases. Trimming took 5 bases from V and 2 from J; bases not matched to a gene: 14. The CDR3 covers 17 residues. Here the CDR3 reads CASSNLLLRTGQETQYF. The CDR3 DNA sequence: TGTGCCAGCAGTAATCTTCTTCTAAGGACAGGACAAGAGACCCAGTACTTC.

The chain joins TRBV12-3 or TRBV12-4 to TRBJ1-1; D is uncertain. The CDR3 has 14 residues. Written as DNA, the CDR3 is TGTGCGGTTAAGGGCGGGCAACCGAACACTGAAGCTTTCTTT. Its translation: CAVKGGQPNTEAFF.

This clonotype was counted at least ten times. The chain uses TRBV5-1 and TRBJ2-7; 9 bases match TRBD2. Germline V CDR1 and CDR2: SGHRS, YFSETQ. V was clipped by 1 base and J by 1 base; unmatched bases: 3. This CDR3 is built from 15 residues. The CDR3: CASSLSLAGSYEQYF. CDR3 nucleotides: TGCGCCAGCAGCTTGAGCCTAGCGGGATCCTACGAGCAGTACTTC.

The chain recombines TRBV13 with TRBJ2-2, with a tentative D call TRBD2 (5 bases). Trimming took 10 bases from V and 3 from J, leaving 18 bases between them. CDR1 is PRHDT and CDR2 is FYEKMQ in the germline V gene (reference sequence). The CDR3 has 15 amino acids. CDR3 sequence (DNA): TGTGCCACCCTCAGAGGAGGAGGCGACACCGGGGAGCTGTTTTTT. It yields the protein CATLRGGGDTGELFF.

Only a few counts were recorded for this clonotype. The chain carries TRBV7-3 and TRBJ2-1; 9 bases map to TRBD2. Trimming removed 5 bases from V and 9 bases from J; junction bases left unmatched: 17. The CDR3 contains 17 residues. CDR1 is SGHTA and CDR2 is FQGTGA in the germline V gene. CDR3: CASSPGASGMAGTEQFF. The CDR3 bases are TGTGCCAGCAGCCCAGGGGCTAGCGGGATGGCTGGTACTGAGCAGTTCTTC.

CDR3 bases: TGTGCCAGCAGTTCGACCGGGACTAGCGGGAGGGTAGAGACCCAGTACTTC. Amino acid sequence: CASSSTGTSGRVETQYF. The chain has TRBV6-6 and TRBJ2-5; 16 nucleotides align to TRBD2. The ends lost 4 bases at V and 4 bases at J; junction bases unmatched: 6. Germline V gene sequence: CDR1 MNHNY, CDR2 SVGAGI (reference sequence). CDR3 length: 17 amino acids.

The V call is TRBV12-3 or TRBV12-4, the J call TRBJ1-1, with D perhaps matching TRBD1 (5 bases). Trimming took 2 bases from V and 0 from J, leaving 10 bases between them. The CDR3 has 15 residues. In DNA form, the CDR3 reads TGTGCCAGCAGTTTATCCGCAGGGTTGAACACTGAAGCTTTCTTT. It encodes CASSLSAGLNTEAFF.

This clonotype showed up just a few times. This chain joins TRBV3-1 and TRBJ2-1, with D tentatively TRBD1 (7 bases). Germline CDR1 reads LGHDT; CDR2 reads YNNKEL (reference sequence). V was pared by 2 bases and J by 6 bases, with 17 bases between. The CDR3 is made up of 16 amino acids. CDR3: CASSQIHRGGRNEQFF. In nucleotides, the CDR3 is TGTGCCAGCAGCCAAATCCACAGGGGAGGACGCAATGAGCAGTTCTTC.

The rearrangement uses TRBV7-2 and TRBJ2-7, with TRBD2 identical over 10 bases. The CDR3 totals 17 residues. Trimming removed 1 base from V and 3 bases from J; junction bases left unmatched: 9. The germline V gene has CDR1 SGHTA and CDR2 FQGNSA. The CDR3 DNA follows: TGTGCCAGCAGCTTAGGTTCCCCCAGCGGGAGGGTCTACGAGCAGTACTTC. It encodes CASSLGSPSGRVYEQYF. The full variable domain, rest sourced from reference TRBV7-2 and TRBJ2-7, is GAGVSQSPSNKVTEKGKDVELRCDPISGHTALYWYRQSLGQGLEFLIYFQGNSAPDKSGLPSDRFSAERTGGSVSTLTIQRTQQEDSAVYLCASSLGSPSGRVYEQYFGPGTRLTVT.